This T cell receptor (beta chain) is from a study of blood T cell repertoires in COVID-19. This clone was counted only a few times. Produced via immunoSEQ multiplex PCR; TCRdb's table is partial and in-frame only. The profile shows 85,000 to 90,000 clones, nearly 90% of them singletons. The V and J ends lost 0 bases and 4 bases respectively, with 11 bases between them. Germline assignment: CDR1 MNHNY and CDR2 SVGAGI (reference sequence). This CDR3 is 15 amino acids long. This sequence joins TRBV6-6 and TRBJ2-3; D is uncertain. The sequencing input was peripheral blood. The clonotype was recovered from a woman older than 75 with active COVID-19. CDR3 DNA: TGTGCCAGCAGTTACTCCGGGTCGGCTGCAGATACGCAGTATTTT. Translation gives CASSYSGSAADTQYF.